This T cell receptor beta chain is drawn from a study of blood T cell dynamics during melanoma immunotherapy. In the study overall: Metastatic melanoma patients received first-line pembrolizumab or nivolumab plus ipilimumab.

Study results and caveats: Whether repertoire-driving clones were melanoma-specific could not be determined.

Time point specified: week 3, after first cycle of checkpoint inhibitor. One draw preceded checkpoint blockade; another followed its first cycle at week 3. Trimming removed 7 bases at V and 4 bases at J, with 13 bases between. Germline-derived CDR1 and CDR2 are MNHNS and SASEGT. This CDR3 comprises 13 residues. Each bulk PBMC sample had about 350 ng DNA loaded. Profiling relied on immunoSEQ multiplex PCR, and the TCRdb table lists in-frame clones only, not all of them. The table shows approximately 9,600 clones, with less than 90% occurring only once. Notes on this clone: Its antigen remains unknown.

This receptor was identified in a human donor with melanoma. The sample was blood, taken from a patient treated with checkpoint blockade. The gene calls are TRBV6-1 and TRBJ1-1; D remains unclear. CDR3 sequence reads: CASILTGGTEAFF. DNA for the CDR3: TGTGCCAGCATTCTGACGGGAGGCACTGAAGCTTTCTTT.